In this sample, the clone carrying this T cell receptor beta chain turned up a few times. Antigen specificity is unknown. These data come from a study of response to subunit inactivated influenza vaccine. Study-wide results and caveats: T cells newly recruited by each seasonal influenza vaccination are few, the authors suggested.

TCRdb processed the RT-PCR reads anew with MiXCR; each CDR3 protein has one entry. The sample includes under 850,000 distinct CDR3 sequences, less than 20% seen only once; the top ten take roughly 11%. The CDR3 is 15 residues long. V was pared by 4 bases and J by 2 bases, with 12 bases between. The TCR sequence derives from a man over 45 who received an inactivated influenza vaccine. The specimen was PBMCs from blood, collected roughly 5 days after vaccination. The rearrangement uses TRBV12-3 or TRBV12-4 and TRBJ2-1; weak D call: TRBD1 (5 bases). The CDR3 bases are TGTGCCAGCAGTTATGGGGCGCTACCCTACAATGAGCAGTTCTTC. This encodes CASSYGALPYNEQFF.